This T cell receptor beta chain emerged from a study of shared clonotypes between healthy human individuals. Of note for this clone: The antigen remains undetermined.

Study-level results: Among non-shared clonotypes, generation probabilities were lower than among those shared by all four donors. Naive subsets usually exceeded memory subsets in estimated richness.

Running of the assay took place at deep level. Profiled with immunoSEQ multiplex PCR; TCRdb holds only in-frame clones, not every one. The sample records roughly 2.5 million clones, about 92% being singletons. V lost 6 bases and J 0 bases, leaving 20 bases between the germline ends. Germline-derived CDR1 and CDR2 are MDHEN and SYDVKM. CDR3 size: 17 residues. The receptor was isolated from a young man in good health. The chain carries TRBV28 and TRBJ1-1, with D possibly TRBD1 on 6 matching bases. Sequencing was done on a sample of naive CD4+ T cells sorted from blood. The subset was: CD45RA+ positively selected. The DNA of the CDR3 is TGTGCCAGCAGCCCAGGGGCAACCTATAGAATGAACACTGAAGCTTTCTTT. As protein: CASSPGATYRMNTEAFF.